Described below is a single T cell receptor beta chain sequence and its context. TCRdb ran MiXCR on the 5' RACE reads and lists one entry per CDR3 protein. The data contain about 58,000 distinct CDR3 sequences, approximately 6% of them singletons. J lost 6 bases, V lost 4 bases, and 3 bases had no gene match. CDR1 is MGHDK and CDR2 is SYGVNS in the germline V gene. This CDR3 contains 15 residues. The sample belongs to a study of T cells after yellow fever vaccination. The material sequenced was PBMCs, either bulk or a sorted T-cell subset (CD4+, CD8+, memory, or dextramer-sorted; not recorded which), taken on the day of the yellow fever booster vaccination. V gene TRBV25-1 combines with J gene TRBJ2-1; 13 positions agree with TRBD2. The origin of this receptor is a man aged 18-30 years who received the YFV17D yellow fever vaccine. The CDR3 coding sequence is TGTGCCAGCAGTGTACTAGCGGGGGGGATCAATGAGCAGTTCTTC. Protein sequence: CASSVLAGGINEQFF.